The present T cell receptor (beta chain) was sequenced within a study of response to subunit inactivated influenza vaccine. Study-wide results and limits: A suggestion made by the authors is that each seasonal influenza vaccination recruits few new T cells.

Trimming took 4 bases from V and 4 from J; bases not matched to a gene: 2. CDR3 length: 13 residues. The germline CDR1 and CDR2 sequences are SGHDT and YYEEEE. Comments on this clonotype: Antigen unknown.

TCRdb recomputed calls from the RT-PCR reads with MiXCR, one row per CDR3 protein. The sample yields 500,000 to 600,000 distinct CDR3 sequences, 13% seen once. The V gene is TRBV5-6, the J gene TRBJ2-5, with 9 positions matching TRBD2. The sample was PBMCs from blood, taken more than 35 days after vaccination. The TCR originated in a man aged 45-65 years who received an inactivated influenza vaccine. The CDR3 protein is CASSGLAIETQYF. The CDR3 DNA follows: TGTGCCAGCAGCGGACTAGCGATAGAGACCCAGTACTTC.